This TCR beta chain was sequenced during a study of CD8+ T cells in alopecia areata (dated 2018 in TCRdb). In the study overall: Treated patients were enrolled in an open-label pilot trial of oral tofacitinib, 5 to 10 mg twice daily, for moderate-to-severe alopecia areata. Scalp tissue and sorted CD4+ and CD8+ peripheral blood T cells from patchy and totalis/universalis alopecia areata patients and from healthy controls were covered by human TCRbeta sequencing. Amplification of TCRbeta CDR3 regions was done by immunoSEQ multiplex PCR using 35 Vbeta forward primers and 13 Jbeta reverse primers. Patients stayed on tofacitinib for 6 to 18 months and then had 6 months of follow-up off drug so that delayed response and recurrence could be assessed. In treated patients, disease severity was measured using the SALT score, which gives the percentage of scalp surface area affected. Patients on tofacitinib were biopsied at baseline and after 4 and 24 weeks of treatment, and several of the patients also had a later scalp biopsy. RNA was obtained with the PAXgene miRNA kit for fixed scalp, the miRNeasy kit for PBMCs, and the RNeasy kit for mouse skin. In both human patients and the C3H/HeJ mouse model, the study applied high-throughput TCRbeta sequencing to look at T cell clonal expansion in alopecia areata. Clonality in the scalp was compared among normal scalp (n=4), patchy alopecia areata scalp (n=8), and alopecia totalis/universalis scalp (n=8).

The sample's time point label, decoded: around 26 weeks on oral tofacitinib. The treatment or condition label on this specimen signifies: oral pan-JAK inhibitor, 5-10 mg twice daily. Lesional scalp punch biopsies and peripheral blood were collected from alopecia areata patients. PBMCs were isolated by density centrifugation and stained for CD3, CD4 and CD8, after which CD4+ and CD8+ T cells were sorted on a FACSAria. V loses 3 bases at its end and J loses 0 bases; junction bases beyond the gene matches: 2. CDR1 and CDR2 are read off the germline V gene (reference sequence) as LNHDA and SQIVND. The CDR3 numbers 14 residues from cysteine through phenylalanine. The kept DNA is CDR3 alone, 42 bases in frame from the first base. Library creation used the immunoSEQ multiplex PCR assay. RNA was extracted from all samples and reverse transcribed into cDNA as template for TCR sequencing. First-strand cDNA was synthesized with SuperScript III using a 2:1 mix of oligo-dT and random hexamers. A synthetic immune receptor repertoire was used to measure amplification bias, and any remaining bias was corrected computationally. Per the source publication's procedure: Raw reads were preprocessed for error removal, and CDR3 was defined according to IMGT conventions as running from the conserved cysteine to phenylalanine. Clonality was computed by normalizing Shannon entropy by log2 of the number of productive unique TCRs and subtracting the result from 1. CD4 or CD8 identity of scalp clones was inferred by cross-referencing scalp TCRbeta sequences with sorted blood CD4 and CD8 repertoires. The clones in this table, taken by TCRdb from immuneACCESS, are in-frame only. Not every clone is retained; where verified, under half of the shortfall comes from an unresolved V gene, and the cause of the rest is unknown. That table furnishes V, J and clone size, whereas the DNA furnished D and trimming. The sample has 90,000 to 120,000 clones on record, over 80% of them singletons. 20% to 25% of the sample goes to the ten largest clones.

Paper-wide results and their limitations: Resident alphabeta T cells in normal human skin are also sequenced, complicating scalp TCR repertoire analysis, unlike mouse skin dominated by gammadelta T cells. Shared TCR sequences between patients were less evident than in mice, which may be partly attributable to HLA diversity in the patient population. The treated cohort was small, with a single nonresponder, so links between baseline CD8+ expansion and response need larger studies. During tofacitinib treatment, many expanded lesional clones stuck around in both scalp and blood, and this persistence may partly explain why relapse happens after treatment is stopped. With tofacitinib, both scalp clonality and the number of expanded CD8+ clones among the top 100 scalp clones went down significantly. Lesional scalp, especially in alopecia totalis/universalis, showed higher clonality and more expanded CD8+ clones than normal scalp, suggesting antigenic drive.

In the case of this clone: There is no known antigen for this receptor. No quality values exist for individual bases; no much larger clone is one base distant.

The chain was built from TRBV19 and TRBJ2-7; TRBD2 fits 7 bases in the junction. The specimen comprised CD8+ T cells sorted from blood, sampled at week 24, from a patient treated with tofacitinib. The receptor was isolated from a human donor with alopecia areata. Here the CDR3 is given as CASSIGGSSYEQYF. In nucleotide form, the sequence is TGTGCCAGTAGTATCGGCGGGAGCTCCTACGAGCAGTACTTC.